This T cell receptor beta chain was observed in a study of blood T cell repertoires in COVID-19. Turning to the study itself: Samples representing acute and convalescent COVID-19 were sourced from the United States, Italy and Spain. Nucleic acid was either cDNA or gDNA, and it came from T cells, B-cell-depleted T cells, or PBMCs.

V was clipped by 5 bases and J by 6 bases, with 10 bases between them. The CDR3 runs to 12 residues. Original handling: Nucleated cell number was recorded as an estimate derived from reference gene primer amplification. Libraries were prepared by immunoSEQ multiplex PCR; TCRdb keeps only in-frame clonotypes and omits some of them. Clonal size and the V and J genes are those of that table, whereas D and trimming came from the DNA. The sample gives about 180,000 clones, roughly nine tenths of which show up once; roughly 2.9% is in the top ten. The V and J genes are TRBV12-3 or TRBV12-4 and TRBJ1-1, with D possibly TRBD1 on 5 matching bases. The clonotype comes from a woman younger than 45 with active or convalescent COVID-19. Sequencing was done on a sample of peripheral blood. CDR3 sequence: CASSLTVPEAFF. Here the CDR3 DNA reads TGTGCCAGCAGTCTGACAGTACCTGAAGCTTTCTTT.